This T cell receptor beta chain was captured in a study of T cell responses to AZD1222 COVID-19 vaccine. The CDR3 is 15 residues long. Per the germline V gene, CDR1 is SGHTA and CDR2 is FQGNSA. The ends were cut back, 1 base at V and 6 bases at J, with 15 bases in the middle. Only in-frame clones appear in the TCRdb table, and some are missing; sequencing was by immunoSEQ multiplex PCR. Of some 90,000 clones in the sample, roughly nine tenths are singletons; the top ten hold more than 1.3%. The V and J genes are TRBV7-2 and TRBJ1-2; no firm D call. This specimen was peripheral blood, taken on day 0 of AZD1222 vaccination. The source is an adult in good health. CDR3 nucleotide sequence: TGTGCCAGCAGCTTAGAGCGGGGAACGCCTAATGGCTACACCTTC. Its protein is CASSLERGTPNGYTF. Together with reference TRBV7-2 and TRBJ1-2, the CDR3 gives the full variable domain: GAGVSQSPSNKVTEKGKDVELRCDPISGHTALYWYRQSLGQGLEFLIYFQGNSAPDKSGLPSDRFSAERTGGSVSTLTIQRTQQEDSAVYLCASSLERGTPNGYTFGSGTRLTVV.